The rows below give T cell receptor beta chains drawn from one sample of a study of breast tumors, draining lymph nodes, adjacent tissues. TCRdb passed the multiplex PCR reads through MiXCR, listing each CDR3 protein once. Altogether tens of thousands of distinct CDR3 sequences are present, 68% being singletons, with the ten largest covering about a quarter. The material sequenced was tumor-adjacent breast tissue. The receptor set was obtained from a female donor with breast cancer. Some clones in this sample may be carry-over from other donors' samples. The CDR3 runs from the conserved cysteine through the conserved F or W. A D gene is named only where the DNA matches it firmly. Size values are once, few and many counts, or a class for expanded clones, and some rows have none.

CDR3aa: CASSDLLASGEMKTQYF
CDR3nt: TGTGCCAGCAGTGATCTTTTGGCTAGCGGGGAGATGAAGACCCAGTACTTC
v_gene: TRBV2
abundance: .
d_gene: TRBD2
j_gene: TRBJ2-5

CDR3aa: CASSLVSERYF
CDR3nt: TGTGCCAGCAGCTTAGTCTCAGAGAGGTACTTC
v_gene: TRBV11-2
abundance: .
d_gene: .
j_gene: TRBJ2-7

CDR3aa: CASGLVEQGANTQYF
CDR3nt: TGTGCTAGTGGTTTGGTAGAACAGGGCGCAAATACGCAGTATTTT
v_gene: TRBV12-5
abundance: .
d_gene: .
j_gene: TRBJ2-3

CDR3aa: CASSLEGHLNSPLHF
CDR3nt: TGCGCCAGCAGCTTGGAAGGGCACCTCAATTCACCCCTCCACTTT
v_gene: TRBV5-1
abundance: .
d_gene: .
j_gene: TRBJ1-6

CDR3aa: CASTQGLAVGSEQFF
CDR3nt: TGTGCCAGCACTCAGGGGCTAGCGGTAGGGTCTGAGCAGTTCTTC
v_gene: TRBV11-2
abundance: many
d_gene: .
j_gene: TRBJ2-1

CDR3aa: CASSGPNSNQPQHF
CDR3nt: TGTGCCAGCAGCGGGCCGAACAGCAATCAGCCCCAGCATTTT
v_gene: TRBV14
abundance: many
d_gene: .
j_gene: TRBJ1-5

CDR3aa: CASSLFWNRRGKNEQFF
CDR3nt: TGTGCCAGCAGCTTGTTTTGGAACCGGCGTGGGAAAAATGAGCAGTTCTTC
v_gene: TRBV11-3
abundance: once
d_gene: .
j_gene: TRBJ2-1

CDR3aa: CASSTGGHTDTQYF
CDR3nt: TGTGCCAGCAGCACGGGGGGGCACACAGATACGCAGTATTTT
v_gene: TRBV6-5
abundance: .
d_gene: TRBD2
j_gene: TRBJ2-3

CDR3aa: CASRKQKMNTEAFF
CDR3nt: TGTGCCAGCAGAAAACAGAAAATGAACACTGAAGCTTTCTTT
v_gene: TRBV2
abundance: .
d_gene: .
j_gene: TRBJ1-1

CDR3aa: CSAIRTSGGTDTQYF
CDR3nt: TGCAGTGCTATTAGGACTAGCGGGGGCACAGATACGCAGTATTTT
v_gene: TRBV20-1
abundance: .
d_gene: TRBD2
j_gene: TRBJ2-3

CDR3aa: CATSRGTGSVALHF
CDR3nt: TGTGCCACCAGCAGAGGGACAGGGAGCGTTGCCCTCCACTTT
v_gene: TRBV15
abundance: medium-sized
d_gene: TRBD1
j_gene: TRBJ1-6

CDR3aa: CASSQGPGPSGNTIYF
CDR3nt: TGTGCCAGCAGCCAGGGGCCGGGGCCCTCTGGAAACACCATATATTTT
v_gene: TRBV3-1
abundance: .
d_gene: .
j_gene: TRBJ1-3

CDR3aa: CASRPTGTYGYTF
CDR3nt: TGTGCCAGCAGGCCTACAGGGACCTATGGCTACACCTTC
v_gene: TRBV12-3/TRBV12-4
abundance: few
d_gene: .
j_gene: TRBJ1-2

CDR3aa: CASSVASRGNSYTF
CDR3nt: TGTGCCAGCAGCGTAGCGAGCAGGGGAAATAGCTACACCTTC
v_gene: TRBV9
abundance: .
d_gene: .
j_gene: TRBJ1-2

CDR3aa: CASSDQGGSYNEQFF
CDR3nt: TGTGCCAGCAGTGACCAAGGGGGCTCCTACAATGAGCAGTTCTTC
v_gene: TRBV6-4
abundance: .
d_gene: .
j_gene: TRBJ2-1

CDR3aa: CASSQTGWEQYF
CDR3nt: TGTGCCAGCAGCCAGACAGGGTGGGAGCAGTACTTC
v_gene: TRBV7-8
abundance: once
d_gene: TRBD1
j_gene: TRBJ2-7

CDR3aa: CASSFLPGEQFF
CDR3nt: TGTGCCAGCAGTTTCCTGCCAGGGGAGCAGTTCTTC
v_gene: TRBV6-5
abundance: .
d_gene: .
j_gene: TRBJ2-1

CDR3aa: CAINGGTAGIGNSPLHF
CDR3nt: TGTGCCATCAACGGGGGGACAGCGGGGATTGGCAATTCACCCCTCCACTTT
v_gene: TRBV10-3
abundance: .
d_gene: TRBD1
j_gene: TRBJ1-6

CDR3aa: CASSSQGGTDLNQHF
CDR3nt: TGTGCCAGCAGCTCCCAAGGCGGGACGGACCTTAACCAGCATTTT
v_gene: TRBV7-8
abundance: medium-sized
d_gene: .
j_gene: TRBJ1-5

CDR3aa: CSVDFGGGYNEQFF
CDR3nt: TGCAGCGTTGACTTCGGGGGAGGCTACAATGAGCAGTTCTTC
v_gene: TRBV29-1
abundance: .
d_gene: .
j_gene: TRBJ2-1

CDR3aa: CASSHDRGRVEQFF
CDR3nt: TGCGCCAGCAGCCACGACAGGGGGCGGGTTGAGCAGTTCTTC
v_gene: TRBV4-1
abundance: many
d_gene: TRBD1
j_gene: TRBJ2-1

CDR3aa: CSVEGDNEQFF
CDR3nt: TGCAGTGTCGAGGGGGACAATGAGCAGTTCTTC
v_gene: TRBV20-1
abundance: .
d_gene: .
j_gene: TRBJ2-1